Below are 20 T cell receptor beta chains sequenced from a single sample in a study of shared clonotypes between healthy human individuals. Only in-frame clones appear in the TCRdb table, and some are missing; sequencing was by immunoSEQ multiplex PCR. The data contain around 700,000 clones, more than 70% of them seen just once; the ten biggest clones take up approximately 1.8%. The source material was memory CD4+ T cells sorted from blood. Documented subset: CD45RA-negative fraction. Every receptor here comes from a woman younger than 45 in good health.

The rearrangement joins TRBV19 to TRBJ2-7; unclear D gene. V lost 4 bases to trimming and J lost 1 base, with 11 bases between them. Germline CDR1 LNHDA, CDR2 SQIVND (reference sequence). This CDR3 comprises 14 residues. The CDR3 bases are TGTGCCAGTAGTAAATCCCTAGGATCCTACGAGCAGTACTTC. It yields the protein CASSKSLGSYEQYF.

This clone was seen a single time. V and J are TRBV7-9 and TRBJ2-1; D gene ambiguous. Trimming took off 5 bases at V and 5 bases at J, with 16 bases between the two ends. Germline CDR1 is SEHNR and CDR2 is FQNEAQ (reference sequence). This CDR3 has 15 amino acids. CDR3 region: CASSLPAPRDNEQFF. Written as DNA, the CDR3 is TGTGCCAGCAGCCTGCCGGCACCAAGGGACAATGAGCAGTTCTTC.

The chain recombines TRBV18 with TRBJ2-7; D gene ambiguous. The V end was cut by 7 bases, the J end by 0 bases, with 7 bases between. Per germline, CDR1 KGHSH and CDR2 LQKENI. This CDR3 has 12 residues. Here the CDR3 reads CASLPASYEQYF. The CDR3 DNA follows: TGTGCCAGCTTACCCGCCTCCTACGAGCAGTACTTC. The full variable domain, completed using reference TRBV18 and TRBJ2-7, is NAGVMQNPRHLVRRRGQEARLRCSPMKGHSHVYWYRQLPEEGLKFMVYLQKENIIDESGMPKERFSAEFPKEGPSILRIQQVVRGDSAAYFCASLPASYEQYFGPGTRLTVT.

This clone was detected only a few times. This chain uses TRBV28 with TRBJ2-2; 11 bases match TRBD2. The CDR3 is 14 residues long. The germline V gene encodes CDR1 MDHEN and CDR2 SYDVKM. J was trimmed by 10 bases and V by 7 bases; bases with no gene match: 8. The CDR3 region is CASTKTSGISELFF. The DNA for the CDR3 is TGTGCCAGCACCAAGACTAGCGGGATATCGGAGCTGTTTTTT. Full variable domain (outside the CDR3, taken from reference TRBV28 and TRBJ2-2): DVKVTQSSRYLVKRTGEKVFLECVQDMDHENMFWYRQDPGLGLRLIYFSYDVKMKEKGDIPEGYSVSREKKERFSLILESASTNQTSMYLCASTKTSGISELFFGEGSRLTVL.

The chain links TRBV7-2 to TRBJ2-6; D ambiguous. The V gene's germline CDR1 is SGHTA and CDR2 FQGNSA. The CDR3 loop spans 14 amino acids. The germline V and J ends were trimmed by 3 bases and 1 base, with 4 bases remaining between them. The DNA of the CDR3 is TGTGCCAGCAGCTTCTCTTCTGGGGCCAACGTCCTGACTTTC. As protein: CASSFSSGANVLTF.

The chain joins TRBV6-6 to TRBJ1-2; 7 nucleotides agree with TRBD1. The V segment lost 4 bases and the J segment 4 bases; nucleotides outside the gene matches: 6. The CDR3 extends over 14 amino acids. Germline assignment: CDR1 MNHNY and CDR2 SVGAGI (reference sequence). CDR3 loop: CASSSDRAAYGYTF. CDR3 bases: TGTGCCAGCAGTTCCGACAGGGCAGCCTATGGCTACACCTTC.

In nucleotides, the CDR3 is TGTGCCTGGAGTGGGGACAGGGACGAGCAGTACTTC. Amino acids: CAWSGDRDEQYF. The chain links TRBV30 to TRBJ2-5; 9 nucleotides align to TRBD1. The J call could be wrong; TRBJ2-7 is a better fit for the DNA end. Per germline, CDR1 GTSNPN and CDR2 SVGIG (reference sequence). The CDR3 totals 12 residues.

V is TRBV2 and J is TRBJ2-1; D is possibly TRBD1 (7 bases). CDR3 length: 14 amino acids. Looked up from germline, CDR1 is SNHLY and CDR2 is FYNNEI. The V end was cut by 3 bases, the J end by 5 bases, with 11 bases between. The chain's CDR3 is CASSETRGHNEQFF. The CDR3 DNA follows: TGTGCCAGCAGTGAGACTAGGGGGCACAATGAGCAGTTCTTC. Variable domain in full (rest from reference TRBV2 and TRBJ2-1): EPEVTQTPSHQVTQMGQEVILRCVPISNHLYFYWYRQILGQKVEFLVSFYNNEISEKSEIFDDQFSVERPDGSNFTLKIRSTKLEDSAMYFCASSETRGHNEQFFGPGTRLTVL.

The V and J genes are TRBV6-5 and TRBJ2-7; TRBD1 matches at 7 bases. V was clipped by 5 bases and J by 4 bases; unmatched bases: 8. This CDR3 region has 14 residues. Per germline, CDR1 MNHEY and CDR2 SVGAGI. CDR3 region: CASSRSPGQYEQYF. CDR3 nucleotides: TGTGCCAGCAGTCGATCCCCGGGACAGTACGAGCAGTACTTC.

The rearrangement links TRBV11-3 to TRBJ1-5; 7 bases map to TRBD1. The CDR3 covers 17 residues. Per the germline V gene, CDR1 is SGHNT and CDR2 is YENEEA. The V gene end was trimmed by 2 bases and the J gene end by 4 bases; junction bases not matched to a gene: 11. The CDR3 is CASSLTAGTEENQPQHF. The CDR3 DNA reads as TGTGCCAGCAGCTTAACGGCCGGGACAGAGGAAAATCAGCCCCAGCATTTT.

Concerning this clone itself: This may arise from a read error, as a much more abundant clone is one base away. Other DNA sequences in this sample translate to the same CDR3. The rearrangement uses TRBV19 and TRBJ2-3; either TRBD1 or TRBD2 may supply D (5 bases each). Germline CDR1 reads LNHDA; CDR2 reads SQIVND (reference sequence). This CDR3 is 15 amino acids long. V lost 0 bases and J lost 1, with 8 bases in between. The CDR3 sequence is CASSIDGGGTDTQYF. The DNA for the CDR3 is TGTGCCAGTAGTATAGATGGGGGAGGCACAGATACGCAGTATTTT.

This clone was detected a few times. This rearrangement joins TRBV27 to TRBJ2-5; 7 positions match TRBD1. This CDR3 region has 13 residues. Germline trimming cut 7 bases from V and 4 bases from J; bases unmatched to any gene: 6. Germline V CDR1 and CDR2: MNHEY, SMNVEV (reference sequence). CDR3 DNA: TGTGCCAGCAAAAACCAGGGGGTAGAGACCCAGTACTTC. This codes for CASKNQGVETQYF.

The count of this clone is one. The chain joins TRBV15 to TRBJ2-1; TRBD2 matches at 13 bases. From germline, CDR1 is LNHNV and CDR2 YYDKDF (reference sequence). The CDR3 has 15 residues. The V and J ends lost 3 bases and 7 bases, in that order; junction bases with no gene match: 3. The CDR3: CATSSGTSGTNEQFF. In DNA form, the CDR3 reads TGTGCCACCAGCAGCGGGACTAGCGGGACAAATGAGCAGTTCTTC.

In regard to this clone: Because the CDR3's place on the DNA is in doubt, the DNA is left out and the CDR3 is given as listed by TCRdb. The genes are TRBV28 and TRBJ2-1. Germline CDR1 reads MDHEN; CDR2 reads SYDVKM. The CDR3 contains 13 residues when both ends are counted. CDR3 protein: CASSTSDHNEQFF.

This clone has only a few counts. The chain employs TRBV4-2 and TRBJ2-7, with D tentatively TRBD1 (5 bases). V gave up 1 base and J gave up 4 bases, with 17 bases separating them. Looked up from germline, CDR1 is LGHNA and CDR2 is YNFKEQ. The CDR3 loop spans 16 amino acids. CDR3 region: CASSQGGTGFEYEQYF. The CDR3 nucleotides are TGTGCCAGCAGCCAAGGGGGCACAGGTTTTGAGTACGAGCAGTACTTC.

This clone turned up a few times. The sample carries other DNA sequences with the same CDR3. The chain employs TRBV5-1 and TRBJ2-1; D remains ambiguous. Trimming took off 1 base at V and 2 bases at J, with 10 bases between the two ends. CDR1 and CDR2 (germline): SGHRS, YFSETQ. CDR3 size: 15 residues. The CDR3 is CASSLSSGAYNEQFF. The DNA of the CDR3 is TGCGCCAGCAGCTTGAGTTCCGGAGCCTACAATGAGCAGTTCTTC.

The rearrangement uses TRBV5-1 and TRBJ2-7; TRBD1 might be the D (5 bases). V lost 1 base, J lost 6 bases, and 14 bases lay in between. CDR1 is SGHRS and CDR2 is YFSETQ in the germline V gene. CDR3 length: 14 amino acids. CDR3: CASSLQGQRGEQYF. The CDR3 DNA follows: TGCGCCAGCAGCTTGCAAGGACAAAGGGGCGAGCAGTACTTC.

The rearrangement uses TRBV23-1 and TRBJ2-1; no clear D. TRBV23-1 is known as an ORF, though its function is uncertain. The V end lost 11 bases, the J end lost 5 bases, and 7 bases lay between the germline ends. The CDR3 extends over 10 amino acids. The CDR3 reads CAEEDNEQFF. The CDR3 nucleotides read TGCGCCGAAGAAGACAATGAGCAGTTCTTC.

The rearrangement links TRBV7-2 to TRBJ2-2; unclear D gene. The CDR3 consists of 12 residues. In germline, CDR1 is SGHTA, CDR2 FQGNSA. V was trimmed by 8 bases and J by 4 bases, leaving 8 bases between them. The CDR3 DNA is TGTGCCAGCGGTTTTGGCACCGGGGAGCTGTTTTTT. It is translated as CASGFGTGELFF. Based on the CDR3 plus reference TRBV7-2 and TRBJ2-2, the full variable domain is GAGVSQSPSNKVTEKGKDVELRCDPISGHTALYWYRQSLGQGLEFLIYFQGNSAPDKSGLPSDRFSAERTGGSVSTLTIQRTQQEDSAVYLCASGFGTGELFFGEGSRLTVL.

The chain has TRBV9 and TRBJ1-2; a weak D match, TRBD1 (6 bases). The CDR3 has 15 amino acids. Looked up from germline, CDR1 is SGDLS and CDR2 is YYNGEE. V lost 3 bases to trimming and J lost 4 bases, with 16 bases between them. The CDR3 DNA reads TGTGCCAGCAGCGCCACGACAGGAAGCGCCTATGGCTACACCTTC. Its translation is CASSATTGSAYGYTF.